The source of this TCR beta chain is a study of cytomegalovirus exposure and HLA in healthy donors. About the research overall: Around 87 million unique TCRs, all from HLA-typed donors, were included in an early release of the data.

Use of 60 Vbeta and 13 Jbeta primers characterized the PCR. This table comes from immunoSEQ multiplex PCR, and its TCRdb copy is limited to in-frame clones, with some not included. The sample comprises around 120,000 clones, around 73% of which are singletons, and less than 3.5% rests with the top ten. Turning to this clone: Its antigen is as yet unknown.

V lost 4 bases and J lost 5; bases outside the gene matches: 12. Germline CDR1 is PRHDT and CDR2 is FYEKMQ (reference sequence). This CDR3 has 17 residues. Study observations and caveats: Judged likely to be a sequencing artifact was a cluster of highly shared sequence variants. When analyzed later, a missense DCLRE1C variant was found to be linked to TCR beta V- and J-gene trimming. The study carried out a later analysis of TCR beta sequences. It associated approximately 15,000 of them with specific HLA alleles at a false discovery rate of 0.05.

The sequence was collected from a human donor in good health. The material sequenced was PBMCs. The rearrangement joins TRBV13 to TRBJ2-5; 11 nucleotides line up with TRBD1. CDR3 sequence: CASSSGTGGREGETQYF. CDR3 nucleotides: TGTGCCAGCAGCTCCGGGACAGGGGGTAGAGAGGGTGAGACCCAGTACTTC.